The 5 T cell receptor beta chains below were found in one sample sequenced in a study of shared clonotypes between healthy human individuals. Sequenced by immunoSEQ multiplex PCR; TCRdb stores in-frame clones only, minus some. Of about 100,000 clones in the sample, just over 65% were seen once. Material: memory CD8+ T cells sorted from blood. Subset meaning: CD45RO+ cells pooled with CCR7-negative TemRA cells. These receptors came from a woman aged 25 to 45 in good health.

This clone has ten or more counts. This sequence joins TRBV6-1 and TRBJ1-4; tentatively, D is TRBD1 (5 bases). There are 14 residues in the CDR3. V dropped 3 bases and J dropped 5 bases, with 10 bases sitting between them. From germline, CDR1 is MNHNS and CDR2 SASEGT. CDR3 in amino acids: CASSEGPSNEKLFF. Here the CDR3 DNA reads TGTGCCAGCAGTGAGGGGCCTTCAAATGAAAAACTGTTTTTT.

This clone was found a few times. This chain uses TRBV23-1 with TRBJ1-1, with a possible D match to TRBD1 (5 bases). TRBV23-1 is an ORF; its function is uncertain. The CDR3 runs to 16 residues. The V gene lost 6 bases and the J gene lost 0 bases, with 17 bases spanning the gap. The CDR3 sequence: CASRSPTGTVNTEAFF. The CDR3 coding sequence is TGCGCCAGCAGGAGCCCGACCGGGACGGTGAACACTGAAGCTTTCTTT.

The chain uses TRBV28 and TRBJ2-6; D unclear. Germline values: CDR1 MDHEN, CDR2 SYDVKM. The ends were cut back, 5 bases at V and 0 bases at J, with 23 bases in the middle. This CDR3 contains 20 residues. CDR3 residues: CASSPLSLVRFLSGANVLTF. The CDR3 DNA reads TGTGCCAGCAGTCCCCTTTCCTTAGTGAGATTCCTCTCTGGGGCCAACGTCCTGACTTTC.

The V call is TRBV6-1, the J call TRBJ1-2; D gene unclear. V lost 0 bases, J lost 4 bases, and 9 bases lay in between. Looked up from germline, CDR1 is MNHNS and CDR2 is SASEGT. There are 14 residues in the CDR3. As DNA, the CDR3 is TGTGCCAGCAGTGAAGCATCGATGATCTATGGCTACACCTTC. Its protein product is CASSEASMIYGYTF.

This clone rates as medium-sized. This same CDR3 is encoded by further DNA sequences in the sample. V and J are TRBV10-3 and TRBJ2-7, with TRBD2 identical over 9 bases. From germline, CDR1 is ENHRY and CDR2 SYGVKD. Germline trimming cut 0 bases from V and 3 bases from J; bases unmatched to any gene: 0. The CDR3 has 14 residues. The DNA for the CDR3 is TGTGCCATCAGTGAGTCGCGGGAGGGCTACGAGCAGTACTTC. Its protein is CAISESREGYEQYF.